One and the same sample provided the 10 T cell receptor beta chains below, sequenced in a study of blood T cell repertoires in COVID-19. The repertoire was sequenced with immunoSEQ multiplex PCR; TCRdb's copy has only in-frame clones and lacks some. The sample lists 150,000 to 200,000 clones; 80% to 85% were seen once. Source material: peripheral blood. These receptors were taken from a woman at least 80 years old with active or convalescent COVID-19.

Only a few counts were recorded for this clone. The chain combines TRBV7-8 with TRBJ1-2; no clear D. Germline CDR1 SGHVS, CDR2 FQNEAQ. Trimming stripped 1 base from V and 4 bases from J, with 19 bases between. CDR3 length equals 17 residues. For the CDR3, the DNA is TGTGCCAGCAGCTTAGTCCCCGGAGGGAAGTCGCCCTATGGCTACACCTTC. Its protein is CASSLVPGGKSPYGYTF. Together with reference TRBV7-8 and TRBJ1-2, the CDR3 gives the full variable domain: GAGVSQSPRYKVAKRGQDVALRCDPISGHVSLFWYQQALGQGPEFLTYFQNEAQLDKSGLPSDRFFAERPEGSVSTLKIQRTQQEDSAVYLCASSLVPGGKSPYGYTFGSGTRLTVV.

This clone was seen once. This chain uses TRBV6-1 with TRBJ1-1; D ambiguous. V lost 3 bases, J lost 0 bases, and 8 bases lay in between. This CDR3 comprises 14 residues. The germline CDR1 and CDR2 sequences are MNHNS and SASEGT. The CDR3 spells CASSEEAVNTEAFF. DNA for the CDR3: TGTGCCAGCAGTGAGGAGGCGGTGAACACTGAAGCTTTCTTT.

The chain couples TRBV7-6 to TRBJ1-4, with D tentatively TRBD1 (6 bases). CDR3 length: 17 amino acids. Germline CDR1 SGHVS, CDR2 FNYEAQ. V was trimmed by 0 bases and J by 0 bases, leaving 11 bases between them. CDR3 coding DNA: TGTGCCAGCAGCTTAGCGGCAGGGGTGTCAACTAATGAAAAACTGTTTTTT. This codes for CASSLAAGVSTNEKLFF.

V is TRBV6-1 and J is TRBJ1-4; perhaps TRBD1 as D (5 bases). V was cut by 3 bases and J by 13 bases, with 12 bases left in between. This CDR3 has 12 residues. Germline V lookup: CDR1 MNHNS, CDR2 SASEGT. CDR3 DNA sequence: TGTGCCAGCAGTGACACAGGTGGCGTACTGTTTTTT. It encodes CASSDTGGVLFF.

J is TRBJ1-1 and V is TRBV2; no clear D. This CDR3 has 15 amino acids. Per germline, CDR1 SNHLY and CDR2 FYNNEI. Deletions cut 4 bases from V and 0 bases from J, with 12 bases between. The CDR3 coding sequence is TGTGCCAGCAGTGCTTCCCTAGTTCTGAACACTGAAGCTTTCTTT. Translating it yields CASSASLVLNTEAFF.

The chain has TRBV11-3 and TRBJ1-1; the match to TRBD1 covers 7 bases. The trim removed 10 bases at V and 4 bases at J, leaving 9 bases unmatched. Looked up from germline, CDR1 is SGHNT and CDR2 is YENEEA. CDR3 size: 13 residues. CDR3 sequence reads: CATKEGASTEAFF. CDR3 DNA sequence: TGTGCCACAAAAGAGGGGGCGAGCACTGAAGCTTTCTTT.

The chain couples TRBV5-4 to TRBJ2-1; TRBD1 is a possible D gene (6 bases). This CDR3 spans 16 amino acids. Germline CDR1 reads SGHNT; CDR2 reads YYREEE (reference sequence). V lost 4 bases, J lost 0 bases, and 14 bases lay in between. The CDR3 nucleotides read TGTGCCAGCAGCCCGGGGACATCCAGCTCCTACAATGAGCAGTTCTTC. Amino acid sequence: CASSPGTSSSYNEQFF.

The chain links TRBV7-3 to TRBJ2-7, with TRBD2 matching 8 bases. J gave up 7 bases and V 1 base, and 9 bases lay outside the gene matches. The CDR3 is 15 amino acids. CDR1 and CDR2 from the germline V gene are SGHTA and FQGTGA. The CDR3: CASSLNAGGPREQYF. In DNA form, the CDR3 reads TGTGCCAGCAGCTTAAACGCGGGGGGCCCGAGGGAGCAGTACTTC.

This clone has a single count. The rearrangement joins TRBV27 to TRBJ2-5, with 9 bases matching TRBD1. V lost 5 bases and J lost 5; bases outside the gene matches: 6. The CDR3 covers 14 residues. Germline lookup yields CDR1 MNHEY and CDR2 SMNVEV (reference sequence). This chain's CDR3 is CASSPGQGLETQYF. The CDR3 region has the DNA TGTGCCAGCAGTCCGGGACAGGGATTGGAGACCCAGTACTTC.

This clone was seen a single time. The V and J genes are TRBV10-3 and TRBJ2-1, with a weak D call TRBD2 (6 bases). The germline V gene has CDR1 ENHRY and CDR2 SYGVKD. With 7 bases removed from V and 2 bases from J, the gap between germline ends came to 12 bases. This CDR3 contains 14 residues. CDR3 sequence (DNA): TGTGCCATCAAAGGCGGGGATCCCTACAATGAGCAGTTCTTC. This gives the protein CAIKGGDPYNEQFF.